The 27 T cell receptor beta chains presented below share a single source sample, sequenced in a study of cytomegalovirus exposure and HLA in healthy donors. The PCR employed 60 Vbeta primers together with 13 Jbeta primers. The method was immunoSEQ multiplex PCR; TCRdb's version includes in-frame clones alone and lacks a portion of them. The sample lists around 70,000 clones, roughly 74% occurring once. Sequences were obtained from PBMCs. These receptors were taken from a human donor in good health.

This clone has just one count. The rearrangement links TRBV5-1 to TRBJ1-1; the D gene is possibly TRBD1 (5 bases). Trimming took 3 bases from V and 2 from J, leaving 14 bases between them. CDR1 and CDR2 (germline): SGHRS, YFSETQ. The CDR3 contains 15 residues. Written as DNA, the CDR3 is TGCGCCAGCAGCTCATCCTTGGGGGGAAACACTGAAGCTTTCTTT. Amino acids: CASSSSLGGNTEAFF.

The chain couples TRBV18 to TRBJ2-2; TRBD2 aligns across 8 bases. This CDR3 spans 13 amino acids. V shed 4 bases, J shed 7 bases, and the junction held 2 bases outside the gene matches. Germline CDR1 reads KGHSH; CDR2 reads LQKENI. The CDR3 sequence: CASSRAGDGELFF. Written as DNA, the CDR3 is TGTGCCAGCTCACGAGCGGGAGACGGGGAGCTGTTTTTT.

J is TRBJ2-7 and V is TRBV5-4; 8 bases align to TRBD2. This CDR3 contains 14 residues. The germline CDR1 and CDR2 sequences are SGHNT and YYREEE (reference sequence). With V trimmed by 3 bases and J by 6 bases, 8 bases remained unmatched. The CDR3 region is CASSSPGLGFEQYF. The CDR3 nucleotides are TGTGCCAGCAGCTCGCCGGGACTAGGCTTCGAGCAGTACTTC.

The J gene is TRBJ2-5, the V gene TRBV27, with D maybe TRBD2 (5 bases). The CDR3 totals 15 residues. V was pared by 5 bases and J by 3 bases, with 16 bases between. Germline V CDR1 and CDR2: MNHEY, SMNVEV (reference sequence). CDR3 coding DNA: TGTGCCAGCAGTCGCCTAGGAGCGGTTAAAGAGACCCAGTACTTC. Encoded protein: CASSRLGAVKETQYF.

Regarding this clone: This sample also contains other DNA sequences that code for the same CDR3. The genes are TRBV7-3 and TRBJ2-1; tentative D call: TRBD2 (5 bases). Germline CDR1 is SGHTA and CDR2 is FQGTGA. The ends were cut back, 1 base at V and 0 bases at J, with 10 bases in the middle. The CDR3 runs to 16 residues. The CDR3: CASSLSGGSSYNEQFF. CDR3 in DNA: TGTGCCAGCAGCTTAAGCGGTGGGAGCTCCTACAATGAGCAGTTCTTC.

The chain uses TRBV5-1 and TRBJ2-2; tentatively, D is TRBD1 (5 bases). Germline CDR1 SGHRS, CDR2 YFSETQ. This CDR3 has 16 amino acids. Trimming left V 0 bases short and J 1 base short, with 10 bases between. The CDR3 loop is CASSLGQGKNTGELFF. CDR3 bases: TGCGCCAGCAGCTTGGGGCAGGGCAAGAACACCGGGGAGCTGTTTTTT.

The chain uses TRBV30 and TRBJ2-2; D might be TRBD1 (6 bases). CDR1 GTSNPN and CDR2 SVGIG come from the germline V gene (reference sequence). V shed 4 bases and J shed 7 bases, with 19 bases lying between them. This CDR3 is 15 amino acids long. CDR3 nucleotides: TGTGCCTGGACCGCCCTTGGGACATGGAACGGGGAGCTGTTTTTT. It specifies CAWTALGTWNGELFF.

This clone showed up just once. The CDR3 DNA is TGCGCCAGCAGTACTAGCGGGGGGCACTACGAGCAGTACTTC. The encoded protein is CASSTSGGHYEQYF. The rearrangement links TRBV5-1 to TRBJ2-7, with 12 bases that match TRBD2. This CDR3 spans 14 amino acids. Germline loops: CDR1 SGHRS, CDR2 YFSETQ. The V gene end was trimmed by 5 bases and the J gene end by 3 bases; junction bases not matched to a gene: 3. Full variable domain (outside the CDR3, taken from reference TRBV5-1 and TRBJ2-7): KAGVTQTPRYLIKTRGQQVTLSCSPISGHRSVSWYQQTPGQGLQFLFEYFSETQRNKGNFPGRFSGRQFSNSRSEMNVSTLELGDSALYLCASSTSGGHYEQYFGPGTRLTVT.

The chain recombines TRBV30 with TRBJ2-7, with D tentatively TRBD2 (6 bases). CDR3 length equals 15 residues. The germline CDR1 and CDR2 sequences are GTSNPN and SVGIG (reference sequence). V dropped 3 bases and J dropped 3 bases, with 18 bases sitting between them. CDR3 sequence: CAWSPGFEGGYEQYF. The CDR3 DNA sequence: TGTGCCTGGAGCCCAGGGTTCGAGGGAGGCTACGAGCAGTACTTC.

The chain combines TRBV25-1 with TRBJ2-1, with 7 nucleotides matching TRBD2. The ends lost 5 bases at V and 6 bases at J; junction bases unmatched: 4. Germline CDR1 is MGHDK and CDR2 is SYGVNS. The CDR3 sequence is 13 residues long. CDR3 loop: CASSSPSGNEQFF. Here the CDR3 DNA reads TGTGCCAGCAGTAGTCCTAGCGGCAATGAGCAGTTCTTC. Variable domain in full (rest from reference TRBV25-1 and TRBJ2-1): EADIYQTPRYLVIGTGKKITLECSQTMGHDKMYWYQQDPGMELHLIHYSYGVNSTEKGDLSSESTVSRIRTEHFPLTLESARPSHTSQYLCASSSPSGNEQFFGPGTRLTVL.

The rearrangement joins TRBV6-1 to TRBJ1-1; no clear D. The CDR3 extends over 14 amino acids. Per the germline V gene, CDR1 is MNHNS and CDR2 is SASEGT. V lost 7 bases, J lost 6 bases, and 18 bases lay in between. CDR3 in amino acids: CASIEVLRFAEAFF. CDR3 bases: TGTGCCAGCATCGAGGTTCTCCGGTTCGCTGAAGCTTTCTTT.

This rearrangement joins TRBV9 to TRBJ2-3, with D tentatively TRBD2 (6 bases). With 3 bases removed from V and 2 bases from J, the gap between germline ends came to 13 bases. This CDR3 is built from 15 residues. Germline CDR1 is SGDLS and CDR2 is YYNGEE. The CDR3, as DNA: TGTGCCAGCAGCGGTAGAAGCGGGTCCACAGATACGCAGTATTTT. Its protein product is CASSGRSGSTDTQYF.

The rearrangement uses TRBV9 and TRBJ2-3, with TRBD2 matching over 7 bases. This CDR3 is built from 11 residues. Germline CDR1 is SGDLS and CDR2 is YYNGEE. After removal of 3 bases from V and 12 bases from J, the junction contained 4 bases not matched to a gene. DNA of the CDR3: TGTGCCAGCAGCGACGGGACTACACAGTATTTT. Translation gives CASSDGTTQYF.

This rearrangement joins TRBV4-2 to TRBJ2-3; TRBD1 is a possible D gene (5 bases). The CDR3 consists of 14 residues. V lost 0 bases, J lost 5 bases, and 9 bases lay in between. CDR1 LGHNA and CDR2 YNFKEQ come from the germline V gene. The CDR3 DNA reads TGTGCCAGCAGCCAAGACAGGGCTCAAGATACGCAGTATTTT. Its protein is CASSQDRAQDTQYF.

The chain is built from TRBV18 and TRBJ1-1; TRBD1 matches 7 bases. The CDR3 runs 18 residues. The V gene end was trimmed by 6 bases and the J gene end by 3 bases; junction bases not matched to a gene: 19. Per the germline V gene, CDR1 is KGHSH and CDR2 is LQKENI. The CDR3 region is CASSPGLQGRISDTEAFF. As DNA, the CDR3 is TGTGCCAGCTCCCCGGGTCTACAGGGGAGGATTTCGGACACTGAAGCTTTCTTT.

CDR3 in DNA: TGTGCCAGCAGCTTAGGGACTGGGACCTACGAGCAGTACTTC. It yields the protein CASSLGTGTYEQYF. The chain couples TRBV11-3 to TRBJ2-7, with D maybe TRBD2 (5 bases). This CDR3 has 14 amino acids. Trimming took off 1 base at V and 2 bases at J, with 9 bases between the two ends. Germline-derived CDR1 and CDR2 are SGHNT and YENEEA.

The rearrangement links TRBV19 to TRBJ1-2; D not certain. Trimming pared 5 bases from V and 0 bases from J, leaving 13 bases between. Germline V gene sequence: CDR1 LNHDA, CDR2 SQIVND (reference sequence). CDR3 length: 15 amino acids. The CDR3 protein is CASSAVAPTNYGYTF. Here the CDR3 DNA reads TGTGCCAGTAGTGCGGTCGCACCCACTAACTATGGCTACACCTTC.

The V and J genes are TRBV6-6 and TRBJ1-2, with a tentative D call TRBD1 (5 bases). Germline V CDR1 and CDR2: MNHNY, SVGAGI (reference sequence). V was cut by 3 bases and J by 6 bases, with 11 bases left in between. This CDR3 is 13 amino acids long. The CDR3 coding sequence is TGTGCCAGCAGTTATACAGGCTCTAATGGCTACACCTTC. It encodes CASSYTGSNGYTF.

The CDR3 loop is CAIRDSTGENTGELFF. The CDR3 DNA reads TGTGCCATCAGGGACTCGACGGGAGAAAACACCGGGGAGCTGTTTTTT. This sequence joins TRBV10-3 and TRBJ2-2, with D tentatively TRBD2 (6 bases). V lost 6 bases, J lost 2 bases, and 16 bases lay in between. The CDR3 is 16 amino acids. Germline-derived CDR1 and CDR2 are ENHRY and SYGVKD.

This clone was detected only once. The rearrangement joins TRBV29-1 to TRBJ2-7; perhaps TRBD1 as D (5 bases). CDR1 and CDR2 (germline): SQVTM, ANQGSEA. This CDR3 spans 13 amino acids. Deletions cut 4 bases from V and 4 bases from J, with 14 bases between. CDR3: CSVAGPRQYEQYF. DNA of the CDR3: TGCAGCGTTGCTGGACCTAGACAGTACGAGCAGTACTTC.

This chain uses TRBV28 with TRBJ2-1; D may be TRBD2 (6 bases). Germline CDR1 MDHEN, CDR2 SYDVKM. There are 15 residues in the CDR3. V lost 5 bases, J lost 4 bases, and 15 bases lay in between. As DNA, the CDR3 is TGTGCCAGCAGTCCAGCGGGTGGGAAGTACAATGAGCAGTTCTTC. Protein product: CASSPAGGKYNEQFF.

This chain uses TRBV6-1 with TRBJ2-7, with TRBD2 identical over 8 bases. Trimming took 4 bases from V and 0 from J; bases not matched to a gene: 5. The CDR3 is 15 amino acids. The V gene's germline CDR1 is MNHNS and CDR2 SASEGT. The chain's CDR3 is CASSATSGNSYEQYF. DNA for the CDR3: TGTGCCAGCAGTGCAACTAGCGGCAACTCCTACGAGCAGTACTTC.

This clone was detected once. This chain uses TRBV5-4 with TRBJ2-5, with 10 bases matching TRBD1. The V gene end was trimmed by 4 bases and the J gene end by 4 bases; junction bases not matched to a gene: 1. This CDR3 contains 13 residues. The germline V gene has CDR1 SGHNT and CDR2 YYREEE (reference sequence). CDR3 in DNA: TGTGCCAGCAGCGGGACAGGGGCAGAGACCCAGTACTTC. Translating it yields CASSGTGAETQYF.

V usage is TRBV11-1 and J usage is TRBJ1-1, with D possibly being TRBD1 (6 bases). This CDR3 contains 14 residues. The V and J ends lost 2 bases and 7 bases respectively, with 14 bases between them. Germline assignment: CDR1 SGHAT and CDR2 FQDESV (reference sequence). CDR3 DNA: TGTGCCAGCAGCTTAACGGCAGGGGACGGTGAAGCTTTCTTT. Its protein product is CASSLTAGDGEAFF.

This rearrangement joins TRBV10-1 to TRBJ2-3; D is perhaps TRBD2 (6 bases). V shed 3 bases and J shed 4 bases, with 11 bases lying between them. Germline V gene sequence: CDR1 WNHNN, CDR2 SYGVQD (reference sequence). This CDR3 spans 14 amino acids. The CDR3: CASSDSGDSDTQYF. CDR3 nucleotide sequence: TGCGCCAGCAGTGATTCCGGGGACTCAGATACGCAGTATTTT.

This clone was counted between two and nine times. The chain employs TRBV19 and TRBJ2-3, with TRBD1 as a possible D gene (6 bases). CDR3 size: 12 residues. V was shortened by 7 bases and J by 6 bases, with 11 bases between the two germline ends. Germline loops: CDR1 LNHDA, CDR2 SQIVND (reference sequence). The DNA for the CDR3 is TGTGCCAGTACCTCGAGGGGGGATACGCAGTATTTT. It translates to CASTSRGDTQYF. The whole variable domain, filled in from reference TRBV19 and TRBJ2-3, reads DGGITQSPKYLFRKEGQNVTLSCEQNLNHDAMYWYRQDPGQGLRLIYYSQIVNDFQKGDIAEGYSVSREKKESFPLTVTSAQKNPTAFYLCASTSRGDTQYFGPGTRLTVL.

The chain carries TRBV6-5 and TRBJ2-7; 9 nucleotides align to TRBD1. The CDR3 length is 14 residues. Germline V gene sequence: CDR1 MNHEY, CDR2 SVGAGI. The trim removed 6 bases at V and 1 base at J, leaving 4 bases unmatched. DNA for the CDR3: TGTGCCAGCAGCCGGGACAGGGCGTCCTACGAGCAGTACTTC. It is translated as CASSRDRASYEQYF.